Described below is a single T cell receptor beta chain sequence and its context. This entry belongs to a study of STAT5B mutations in CD4+ large granular lymphocyte leukemia. Study overall: Among healthy donors, a particular HLA allele went with more CDR3 'QG' motifs.

The table came from immunoSEQ multiplex PCR; TCRdb's copy has only in-frame clones and leaves some out. The sample shows 30,000 to 40,000 clones, approximately 88% of them seen only once. The CDR3 has 12 residues. The germline V and J ends were trimmed by 0 bases and 13 bases, with 10 bases remaining between them. CDR1 and CDR2 from the germline V gene are SGDLS and YYNGEE. V gene TRBV9 combines with J gene TRBJ1-4; unclear D gene. Sequencing was done on a sample of CD4+ T cells from blood buffy coats. The sequence was obtained from a human donor in good health. CDR3 nucleotides: TGTGCCAGCAGCGTAGGTGATAATGGACTGTTTTTT. It yields the protein CASSVGDNGLFF.